A single sample gave rise to the 14 T cell receptor beta chains below, sequenced in a study of blood T cells in healthy people across ages. Together with a sample-barcoded 5' primer, a J-beta primer mix was included in a second PCR lasting 7 to 11 cycles. One entry per CDR3 protein results from TCRdb running MiXCR on the 5' RACE reads. Among 630,000 or so distinct CDR3 sequences listed, less than 35% were seen once. Sequencing was carried out using blood. These receptors were obtained from a woman older than 75 in good health.

In this sample, this clonotype turned up many times. The rearrangement joins TRBV20-1 to TRBJ1-6, with a weak D call TRBD1 (5 bases). Germline CDR1 DFQATT, CDR2 SNEGSKA (reference sequence). Trimming took 3 bases from V and 4 from J, leaving 7 bases between them. CDR3 length equals 13 residues. The CDR3 sequence is CSARGRYNSPLHF. CDR3 bases: TGCAGTGCTAGGGGACGGTATAATTCACCCCTCCACTTT.

This clonotype was found many times. The chain employs TRBV20-1 and TRBJ1-2; D gene uncertain. Germline V CDR1 and CDR2: DFQATT, SNEGSKA (reference sequence). V was pared by 5 bases and J by 4 bases, with 11 bases between. The CDR3 is 12 residues long. This chain's CDR3 is CSASKEIYGYTF. The CDR3 DNA sequence: TGCAGTGCTTCTAAGGAGATCTATGGCTACACCTTC.

This sequence joins TRBV9 and TRBJ2-3, with 12 bases aligning to TRBD2. Germline V lookup: CDR1 SGDLS, CDR2 YYNGEE. V lost 2 bases to trimming and J lost 0 bases; unmatched junction nucleotides: 13. CDR3 length equals 20 residues. This CDR3 reads CASSVLPLAGGSTSTDTQYF. DNA of the CDR3: TGTGCCAGCAGCGTTTTGCCTCTAGCGGGGGGGAGTACTAGCACAGATACGCAGTATTTT.

There are many counts of this clonotype. This chain links TRBV21-1 with TRBJ2-3; the table's D call of TRBD1 was not tested on the DNA. TRBV21-1 is classified as a pseudogene. This CDR3 region has 19 residues. The CDR3 region has the DNA TGTGCCAGCAGCCCCCGAGCGTGTGGCAGGGAAAGACTCACAGATACGCAGTATTTT. Encoded protein: CASSPRACGRERLTDTQYF.

The table lists this clonotype with many counts. V gene TRBV13 combines with J gene TRBJ2-7, with 8 positions matching TRBD1. The V gene end was trimmed by 0 bases and the J gene end by 1 base; junction bases not matched to a gene: 8. The CDR3 extends over 17 amino acids. Germline CDR1 and CDR2: PRHDT and FYEKMQ (reference sequence). The CDR3 DNA is TGTGCCAGCAGCTTAGGCCCGTCGGGACAGGCGTCCTACGAGCAGTACTTC. It codes for CASSLGPSGQASYEQYF. Together with reference TRBV13 and TRBJ2-7, the CDR3 gives the full variable domain: AAGVIQSPRHLIKEKRETATLKCYPIPRHDTVYWYQQGPGQDPQFLISFYEKMQSDKGSIPDRFSAQQFSDYHSELNMSSLELGDSALYFCASSLGPSGQASYEQYFGPGTRLTVT.

At least ten counts were recorded for this clonotype. The chain uses TRBV6-5 and TRBJ2-5; a possible D gene is TRBD1 (5 bases). The V gene lost 4 bases and the J gene lost 1 base, with 7 bases spanning the gap. The CDR3 spans 13 residues. Germline CDR1 reads MNHEY; CDR2 reads SVGAGI. The DNA for the CDR3 is TGTGCCAGCAGTTCCACAGGCCAAGAGACCCAGTACTTC. Amino acids: CASSSTGQETQYF.

The CDR3 nucleotides read TGTGCCAGCAGCTTAGCGCATCAGGGTGAGGGCTACACCTTC. This encodes CASSLAHQGEGYTF. The J gene is TRBJ1-2, the V gene TRBV7-8, with D perhaps matching TRBD1 (5 bases). With 0 bases removed from V and 8 bases from J, the gap between germline ends came to 13 bases. Germline V gene sequence: CDR1 SGHVS, CDR2 FQNEAQ. CDR3 length: 14 amino acids.

V and J are TRBV7-2 and TRBJ1-5, with a tentative D call TRBD1 (6 bases). The germline V gene encodes CDR1 SGHTA and CDR2 FQGNSA. V shed 4 bases and J shed 7 bases, with 14 bases lying between them. The CDR3 is 14 amino acids. CDR3 amino acids: CASSSNRDGQPQHF. The CDR3 region has the DNA TGTGCCAGCAGCTCCAACAGGGATGGACAGCCCCAGCATTTT.

This clonotype has only a few counts. A much bigger clone sits one base away, suggesting this may be a read error. The chain has TRBV20-1 and TRBJ2-5; TRBD2 might be the D (6 bases). The J call may be wrong; the DNA end is better matched by TRBJ2-7. The CDR3 is made up of 13 amino acids. Germline CDR1 reads DFQATT; CDR2 reads SNEGSKA (reference sequence). The CDR3 DNA sequence: TGCAGTGCTCTGGGGGACTTCTCCTACGAGCAGTACTTC. Its translation: CSALGDFSYEQYF.

This clonotype was observed many times. The rearrangement joins TRBV20-1 to TRBJ1-1; D remains unclear. The CDR3 has 13 amino acids. The V gene's germline CDR1 is DFQATT and CDR2 SNEGSKA (reference sequence). V lost 3 bases and J 1 base, leaving 9 bases between the germline ends. As DNA, the CDR3 is TGCAGTGCTAGTTTTGTGCGGAACACTGAAGCTTTCTTT. The encoded protein is CSASFVRNTEAFF.

Remarks on this clonotype: A much larger clone lies one base from this, so it may be a read error. J is TRBJ2-6 and V is TRBV11-1; D possibly uses TRBD1 or TRBD2 (5 bases each). Per the germline V gene, CDR1 is SGHAT and CDR2 is FQDESV (reference sequence). The CDR3 totals 13 residues. The CDR3 loop is CTSGHGRLNVLTF. The CDR3 DNA reads TGTACCAGCGGACATGGACGTCTCAACGTCCTGACTTTC.

This clonotype was counted at least ten times. The chain is built from TRBV12-3 or TRBV12-4 and TRBJ1-5; TRBD1 matches 8 bases. This CDR3 has 13 residues. J lost 7 bases, V lost 6 bases, and 5 bases had no gene match. CDR3 region: CASSSDRVQPQHF. The CDR3 DNA sequence: TGTGCCAGCAGCTCGGACAGGGTCCAGCCCCAGCATTTT.

The chain combines TRBV29-1 with TRBJ2-1; perhaps TRBD2 as D (5 bases). The CDR3 length is 12 residues. V lost 5 bases and J 8 bases, leaving 13 bases between the germline ends. The germline V gene has CDR1 SQVTM and CDR2 ANQGSEA. The DNA of the CDR3 is TGCAGCGTTCAGAGGGAGTTCTATGAGCAGTTCTTC. It is translated as CSVQREFYEQFF.

This clonotype was seen ten or more times. The CDR3 DNA reads TGCAGCGTTCGTCAGGGGTTCGGCACTGAAGCTTTCTTT. Residues: CSVRQGFGTEAFF. The gene calls are TRBV29-1 and TRBJ1-1; a weak D match, TRBD1 (6 bases). This CDR3 spans 13 amino acids. V was pared by 5 bases and J by 4 bases, with 14 bases between. The germline V gene encodes CDR1 SQVTM and CDR2 ANQGSEA.